A selection of T cell receptor beta chains follows, all from one sample in a study of response to subunit inactivated influenza vaccine. MiXCR, run by TCRdb on the RT-PCR reads, gives a single entry per CDR3 protein. The table lists hundreds of thousands of distinct CDR3 sequences, 14% of them singletons. This material consisted of PBMCs from blood, taken around 14 days before vaccination. These receptors originate from a man between 45 and 60 years old who received an inactivated influenza vaccine. Both conserved end residues are part of each CDR3. Each record gives: J gene, V gene, D gene, clone size, CDR3 length, CDR3 DNA, CDR3 protein. The D gene is left open where the match is weak. Not every row has a clone size; where given, it reads once, few, many or a size class.

TRBJ2-2 TRBV12-3/TRBV12-4 NA NA 17 TGTGCCAGCAGGCCAAGCTGGCTCCCACCGGGGTCCGGGGAGCTGTTTTTT CASRPSWLPPGSGELFF
TRBJ1-6 TRBV12-3/TRBV12-4 NA NA 14 TGTGCCAGCAGACAAGACGGCTATAATTCACCCCTCCACTTT CASRQDGYNSPLHF
TRBJ2-3 TRBV7-6 TRBD2 few 19 TGTGCCAGCAGCTCGTTCGGGACTAGCGGGGGCTTCGTTGGAGATACGCAGTATTTT CASSSFGTSGGFVGDTQYF
TRBJ2-3 TRBV4-3 NA many 15 TGCGCCAGCAGCCAAGACGACGGGAGTAAGAATACGCAGTATTTT CASSQDDGSKNTQYF
TRBJ1-1 TRBV4-1 NA NA 17 TGCGCCAGCAGCCAAACCTCCTTGGTGGGCCTGAACACTGAAGCTTTCTTT CASSQTSLVGLNTEAFF
TRBJ2-7 TRBV15 TRBD2 NA 18 TGTGCCACCAGCAGTGGGCCCGGACTAGCGGTGAGCTCCTACGAGCAGTACTTC CATSSGPGLAVSSYEQYF
TRBJ2-5 TRBV15 NA many 13 TGTGCCACCAGTTTGAGGCTGGGAGAGACCCAGTACTTC CATSLRLGETQYF
TRBJ2-5 TRBV5-1 TRBD2 NA 15 TGCGCCAGCAGCTCCGGGGGGGGCAGCGGTGAGACCCAGTACTTC CASSSGGGSGETQYF
TRBJ2-3 TRBV24-1 NA few 15 TGTGCCACCAGTGGCCAAGAGGACATCACAGATACGCAGTATTTT CATSGQEDITDTQYF
TRBJ2-7 TRBV27 NA many 14 TGTGCCAGCAGTAAGACAGCCCTTATATCCGAGCAGTACTTC CASSKTALISEQYF
TRBJ2-2 TRBV20-1 TRBD1 few 16 TGCAGTGCTAGACGTTCCGGGACAGGGGTTCCCGGGGAGCTGTTTTTT CSARRSGTGVPGELFF
TRBJ2-3 TRBV4-3 NA many 13 TGCGCCAGCAGCCAAGATACCGCAGATACGCAGTATTTT CASSQDTADTQYF
TRBJ2-1 TRBV7-9 TRBD2 once 15 TGTGCCAGCAGCCCCGGGCGGTGGGGGGGGAATGAGCAGTTCTTC CASSPGRWGGNEQFF
TRBJ2-7 TRBV7-9 NA NA 13 TGTGCCAGCAGCCCCCGGGTGGGGGGCCACAGGTACTTC CASSPRVGGHRYF
TRBJ2-2 TRBV3-1 NA few 13 TGTGCCAGCAGCGCCAGACCGCGAGGGGAGCTGTTTTTT CASSARPRGELFF
TRBJ1-5 TRBV4-2 NA few 15 TGTGCCAGCAGCCAAGAGCTGAATTTTGGTCAGCCCCAGCATTTT CASSQELNFGQPQHF
TRBJ1-5 TRBV20-1 NA NA 14 TGCAGTGCTACGGCAGGTATGGGCAATCAGCCCCAGCATTTT CSATAGMGNQPQHF
TRBJ2-7 TRBV28 NA NA 13 TGTGCCAGCAGGAAAGGCAACTCCTACGAGCAGTACTTC CASRKGNSYEQYF
TRBJ2-1 TRBV30 TRBD2 NA 16 TGTGCCTGGAGTCTCTGGACTAGCTGGACCGCGGATGAGCAGTTCTTC CAWSLWTSWTADEQFF
TRBJ2-3 TRBV6-1 TRBD2 NA 17 TGTGCCAGCAAAATGGCCCGAACTAGCGACGGAACAGATACGCAGTATTTT CASKMARTSDGTDTQYF
TRBJ2-6 TRBV5-1 NA few 19 TGCGCCAGCAGCTTGGTTTATCGGGGGGCAGGCTCTGGGGCCAACGTCCTGACTTTC CASSLVYRGAGSGANVLTF
TRBJ1-6 TRBV20-1 NA few 14 TGCAGTGCGGGGGGGGCCACAGATAATTCACCCCTCCACTTT CSAGGATDNSPLHF
TRBJ2-5 TRBV7-9 NA many 15 TGTGCCAGCAGCTTAACCCGGACCTGGGGGGAGACCCAGTACTTC CASSLTRTWGETQYF
TRBJ1-2 TRBV5-1 NA few 16 TGCGCCAGCAGCTTGACCAACCGGGACGGGGCCTATGGCTACACCTTC CASSLTNRDGAYGYTF
TRBJ2-7 TRBV27 TRBD2 NA 14 TGTGCCACCCGACTAGCGGGAGGCTCCTACGAGCAGTACTTC CATRLAGGSYEQYF
TRBJ2-7 TRBV6-2/TRBV6-3 TRBD2 many 16 TGTGCCAGCAGTTACTCCACTAGCGGGAGTCGTTACGAGCAGTACTTC CASSYSTSGSRYEQYF
TRBJ2-3 TRBV30 NA NA 13 TGTGCCTGGAGTGTAACAGCAACAGATACGCAGTATTTT CAWSVTATDTQYF
TRBJ2-3 TRBV5-5 TRBD2 few 11 TGTGCCAGCGAAGGAGCGGGAGCCCAGTATTTT CASEGAGAQYF
TRBJ2-7 TRBV20-1 TRBD2 NA 13 TGCAGTGCCGCACTAGCGGGGGCCCCAAGGCAGTACTTC CSAALAGAPRQYF
TRBJ2-1 TRBV4-3 NA NA 15 TGCGCCAGCAGCCAAGATCTCCTAGCCTGGAATGAGCAGTTCTTC CASSQDLLAWNEQFF
TRBJ1-6 TRBV7-2 NA few 16 TGTGCCAGCAGCTTTGGCTTACCCTCCTATAATTCACCCCTCCACTTT CASSFGLPSYNSPLHF
TRBJ2-3 TRBV11-2 NA few 14 TGTGCCAGCAGCTGGTCAGACAGCACAGATACGCAGTATTTT CASSWSDSTDTQYF
TRBJ2-1 TRBV6-6 NA few 13 TGTGCCAGCAGTTACCGAGCTACGAATGAGCAGTTCTTC CASSYRATNEQFF
TRBJ1-6 TRBV20-1 NA NA 15 TGCAGTGCTAGAGTCCTGCCGGGGAGCGATTCACCCCTCCACTTT CSARVLPGSDSPLHF
TRBJ2-2 TRBV11-2 TRBD1 few 15 TGTGCCAGCAGCTCACTGACAGGGGTTGCCGGGGAGCTGTTTTTT CASSSLTGVAGELFF
TRBJ2-5 TRBV10-3 NA few 15 TGTGCCATCAGTGAATCACTCGTACCCGGTGGGACCCAGTACTTC CAISESLVPGGTQYF
TRBJ2-3 TRBV7-2 TRBD1 NA 14 TGTGCCAGCAGCAGGGGGACAGGGACAGATACGCAGTATTTT CASSRGTGTDTQYF
TRBJ2-7 TRBV9 TRBD1 many 14 TGTGCCAGCAGCGTAGGACAGGGGGCCTACGAGCAGTACTTC CASSVGQGAYEQYF
TRBJ2-1 TRBV20-1 TRBD2 NA 15 TGCAGTGCCGAGCTTACGACTAGCGGCTACAATGAGCAGTTCTTC CSAELTTSGYNEQFF
TRBJ1-4 TRBV2 NA few 14 TGTGCCAGCACAAGGCCCGTTCCTAATGAAAAACTGTTTTTT CASTRPVPNEKLFF
TRBJ2-5 TRBV5-1 NA many 15 TGCGCCAGCAGCTTGGGGACAGTGTACCAAGAGACCCAGTACTTC CASSLGTVYQETQYF
TRBJ2-7 TRBV5-6 NA NA 13 TGTGCCAGCAGCTTCGACAGGTCATACGACCAGTACTTC CASSFDRSYDQYF